This T cell receptor beta chain was identified in a study of T cell repertoires in cytomegalovirus infection. TCRdb processed the reads anew with MiXCR; each CDR3 protein has one entry. The table lists about 900,000 distinct CDR3 sequences, 30% to 40% of them singletons. The V gene lost 7 bases and the J gene lost 2 bases, with 18 bases spanning the gap. The CDR3 loop spans 16 amino acids. Germline CDR1 reads SGHTA; CDR2 reads FQGNSA. Points on this clonotype: Its antigen is not known.

The genes are TRBV7-2 and TRBJ2-1; D unclear. This clonotype was sampled from a human donor in good health (CMV status not recorded). Some clones in this sample may be carry-over from other donors' samples. The sample was cultured CD8+ T cells from PBMCs, taken from culture after CMV antigen stimulation. This chain's CDR3 is CASNTQHNTPYNEQFF. CDR3 in DNA: TGTGCCAGCAACACCCAGCACAACACCCCCTACAATGAGCAGTTCTTC. The whole variable domain, filled in from reference TRBV7-2 and TRBJ2-1, reads GAGVSQSPSNKVTEKGKDVELRCDPISGHTALYWYRQSLGQGLEFLIYFQGNSAPDKSGLPSDRFSAERTGGSVSTLTIQRTQQEDSAVYLCASNTQHNTPYNEQFFGPGTRLTVL.